This TCR beta chain stems from a study of cytomegalovirus exposure and HLA in healthy donors. Study summary: Of the donors genotyped, several hundred in all, 75% to 90% fell in the Caucasian-associated ancestry cluster.

General study results and limits: The likely explanation for a cluster of highly shared sequence variants was sequencing artifact.

There are a few counts of this clone. Antigen specificity is unknown. PCR was performed using 60 Vbeta and 13 Jbeta primers. Produced via immunoSEQ multiplex PCR; TCRdb's table is partial and in-frame only. Among 250,000 to 350,000 clones listed, 75% to 90% were seen once. V was trimmed by 3 bases and J by 2 bases, leaving 10 bases between them. Germline CDR1 reads SGHTA; CDR2 reads FQGTGA. This CDR3 is built from 15 residues. The rearrangement links TRBV7-3 to TRBJ2-2, with a weak D call TRBD1 (6 bases). The specimen sequenced was PBMCs. This clonotype was sampled from a man aged 35 to 55 in good health and CMV-seropositive. CDR3 nucleotides: TGTGCCAGCAGCTTGACAGGCTTCAACACCGGGGAGCTGTTTTTT. Translation: CASSLTGFNTGELFF.